This passage covers 30 T cell receptor beta chains from one sample sequenced in a study of T cell responses to AZD1222 COVID-19 vaccine. Sequencing used immunoSEQ multiplex PCR; TCRdb keeps in-frame clones, though not all of them. The sample has roughly 120,000 clones, around 92% seen once. Sequenced material: peripheral blood, taken 28 days after the second AZD1222 dose. The source of these receptors is an adult who received the AZD1222 COVID-19 vaccine.

On this clone: The junction does not match germline at one end; this may be a read error. The rearrangement joins TRBV19 to TRBJ1-1, with D perhaps TRBD1 (5 bases). From germline, CDR1 is LNHDA and CDR2 SQIVND (reference sequence). The CDR3 loop spans 13 amino acids. The CDR3 DNA reads as TGTGCCAGTAGTATAGTGGGGGGATCTGACGCTTTCTTT. Its translation: CASSIVGGSDAFF.

The chain carries TRBV7-9 and TRBJ1-2, with D possibly TRBD1 on 6 matching bases. V lost 4 bases and J 3 bases, leaving 15 bases between the germline ends. There are 15 residues in the CDR3. CDR1 SEHNR and CDR2 FQNEAQ come from the germline V gene (reference sequence). This CDR3 is CASSYSYREDYGYTF. The CDR3 nucleotides are TGTGCCAGCAGCTATAGCTACAGGGAGGACTATGGCTACACCTTC.

V is TRBV28 and J is TRBJ2-2, with 11 bases aligning to TRBD2. With V trimmed by 7 bases and J by 6 bases, 4 bases remained unmatched. Germline V gives CDR1 MDHEN, CDR2 SYDVKM. CDR3 length: 14 amino acids. The CDR3 nucleotides are TGTGCCAGCATAGGGACTAGCGGAGCCGGGGAGCTGTTTTTT. Its translation is CASIGTSGAGELFF.

In DNA, the CDR3 is TGCGCCAGCAGCCAACCAGGGGTTTTTCAGCCCCAGCATTTT. Translating it yields CASSQPGVFQPQHF. J is TRBJ1-5 and V is TRBV4-1; a possible D gene is TRBD1 (6 bases). The germline CDR1 and CDR2 sequences are MGHRA and YSYEKL. V lost 2 bases and J 6 bases, leaving 11 bases between the germline ends. The CDR3 spans 14 residues.

The chain couples TRBV12-3 or TRBV12-4 to TRBJ1-1; possibly TRBD1 for D (5 bases). This CDR3 has 12 residues. V lost 2 bases and J 7 bases, leaving 8 bases between the germline ends. The CDR3 is CASSLRGLEAFF. CDR3 coding DNA: TGTGCCAGCAGTTTAAGGGGCCTTGAAGCTTTCTTT.

The chain recombines TRBV4-2 with TRBJ2-2, with D possibly TRBD1 on 5 matching bases. V dropped 0 bases and J dropped 2 bases, with 16 bases sitting between them. CDR1 LGHNA and CDR2 YNFKEQ come from the germline V gene. The CDR3 contains 18 residues. The CDR3 bases are TGTGCCAGCAGCCAAGAGCGTGGGGCCCAATTAAACACCGGGGAGCTGTTTTTT. Translated, it gives CASSQERGAQLNTGELFF.

The chain has TRBV5-1 and TRBJ1-1; D uncertain. The CDR3 is 14 amino acids. Trimming took 6 bases from V and 1 from J, leaving 13 bases between them. Germline V gives CDR1 SGHRS, CDR2 YFSETQ. For the CDR3, the DNA is TGCGCCAGCACCCAACGGAGCCCGAACACTGAAGCTTTCTTT. This sequence encodes CASTQRSPNTEAFF.

V and J are TRBV6-6 and TRBJ1-5, with TRBD1 as a possible D gene (5 bases). Per the germline V gene, CDR1 is MNHNY and CDR2 is SVGAGI (reference sequence). There are 13 residues in the CDR3. The V end was cut by 8 bases, the J end by 1 base, with 9 bases between. The CDR3 nucleotides read TGTGCCAGCCAGGGTAGGAGCAATCAGCCCCAGCATTTT. Its protein is CASQGRSNQPQHF.

The V call is TRBV28, the J call TRBJ1-4; 9 positions agree with TRBD1. Trimming cost V 5 bases and J 7 bases; bases outside gene matches: 11. The CDR3 runs 16 residues. Germline lookup yields CDR1 MDHEN and CDR2 SYDVKM. Written as DNA, the CDR3 is TGTGCCAGCAGTCACGGACAGGGGCGCGGAGGTGAAAAACTGTTTTTT. Translation gives CASSHGQGRGGEKLFF.

The CDR3 spells CASSLRTGGYEQYF. CDR3 sequence (DNA): TGTGCCAGCAGCCTGAGGACAGGGGGCTACGAGCAGTACTTC. V and J are TRBV3-1 (or the pseudogene TRBV3-2) and TRBJ2-7, with 10 bases fitting TRBD1. V shed 4 bases, J shed 3 bases, and the junction held 3 bases outside the gene matches. CDR1 and CDR2 (germline): LGHDT, YNNKEL (reference sequence). There are 14 residues in the CDR3.

The gene calls are TRBV6-4 and TRBJ2-1; D unresolved. The germline V and J ends were trimmed by 1 base and 0 bases, with 7 bases remaining between them. Germline V gene lookup returns CDR1 MRHNA and CDR2 SNTAGT. There are 15 residues in the CDR3. Here the CDR3 reads CASSDWQSSYNEQFF. The CDR3 DNA is TGTGCCAGCAGTGACTGGCAGAGCTCCTACAATGAGCAGTTCTTC.

The rearrangement joins TRBV15 to TRBJ1-1, with D perhaps TRBD1 (6 bases). Trimming removed 1 base from V and 4 bases from J, with 16 bases in between. The CDR3 length is 16 residues. Germline CDR1 is LNHNV and CDR2 is YYDKDF (reference sequence). The CDR3 DNA follows: TGTGCCACCAGCAGAGGGGGCGGGGGCGGAGGCACTGAAGCTTTCTTT. This codes for CATSRGGGGGGTEAFF.

The gene calls are TRBV5-4 and TRBJ2-1, with 9 positions matching TRBD2. The CDR3 covers 15 residues. CDR1 and CDR2 (germline): SGHNT, YYREEE (reference sequence). The V segment lost 4 bases and the J segment 4 bases; nucleotides outside the gene matches: 6. The DNA for the CDR3 is TGTGCCAGCAGCAAATCTAGCGGGGCTTACAATGAGCAGTTCTTC. Encoded protein: CASSKSSGAYNEQFF.

This chain joins TRBV6-5 and TRBJ1-5; 10 positions match TRBD1. Trimming at V came to 5 bases and at J to 7 bases, leaving 5 bases not matched to a gene. This CDR3 has 14 residues. Germline V gene lookup returns CDR1 MNHEY and CDR2 SVGAGI. The CDR3 DNA reads TGTGCCAGCAGTCCCGGGACAGGGGTCCAGCCCCAGCATTTT. Protein: CASSPGTGVQPQHF.

The chain links TRBV11-2 to TRBJ1-1; D might be TRBD1 (6 bases). Germline CDR1 SGHAT, CDR2 FQNNGV. V lost 0 bases and J lost 1, with 6 bases in between. CDR3 length: 14 amino acids. In DNA form, the CDR3 reads TGTGCCAGCAGCTTAGACAGGGGGAACACTGAAGCTTTCTTT. Translated: CASSLDRGNTEAFF.

This chain joins TRBV6-5 and TRBJ2-7; D assignment may be TRBD1 or TRBD2 (6 bases each). Trimming stripped 8 bases from V and 3 bases from J, with 20 bases between. The CDR3 has 15 residues. Per the germline V gene, CDR1 is MNHEY and CDR2 is SVGAGI. The CDR3, as DNA: TGTGCCAGCCGTAAGGAGGGGGGAGGATACTACGAGCAGTACTTC. It yields the protein CASRKEGGGYYEQYF.

The chain links TRBV5-6 to TRBJ2-7; D is unclear. The germline gives CDR1 SGHDT, CDR2 YYEEEE. Trimming stripped 4 bases from V and 2 bases from J, with 10 bases between. The length of the CDR3 is 13 residues. The CDR3 nucleotides are TGTGCCAGCAGCCCGCGGAGAACCTACGAGCAGTACTTC. Encoded protein: CASSPRRTYEQYF.

V is TRBV27 and J is TRBJ2-7; TRBD2 matches 11 bases. V lost 5 bases and J lost 3; bases outside the gene matches: 6. The CDR3 is 15 amino acids. Germline loops: CDR1 MNHEY, CDR2 SMNVEV (reference sequence). For the CDR3, the DNA is TGTGCCAGCAGTGAGGTAGCGGGAGGGAGCTACGAGCAGTACTTC. Encoded protein: CASSEVAGGSYEQYF.

The J gene is TRBJ2-4, the V gene TRBV14, with TRBD1 identical over 9 bases. The CDR3 has 16 residues. In germline, CDR1 is SGHDN, CDR2 FVKESK. Trimming took 4 bases from V and 0 from J; bases not matched to a gene: 4. The DNA of the CDR3 is TGTGCCAGCAGCCCTTACAGGGGGCTAGCCAAAAACATTCAGTACTTC. It yields the protein CASSPYRGLAKNIQYF. The full variable domain, completed using reference TRBV14 and TRBJ2-4, is EAGVTQFPSHSVIEKGQTVTLRCDPISGHDNLYWYRRVMGKEIKFLLHFVKESKQDESGMPNNRFLAERTGGTYSTLKVQPAELEDSGVYFCASSPYRGLAKNIQYFGAGTRLSVL.

The chain combines TRBV6-5 with TRBJ1-5, with a weak D call TRBD1 (5 bases). Germline lookup yields CDR1 MNHEY and CDR2 SVGAGI. V dropped 6 bases and J dropped 0 bases, with 12 bases sitting between them. The CDR3 consists of 15 residues. CDR3 amino acids: CASSLGVNSNQPQHF. CDR3 nucleotides: TGTGCCAGCAGCCTAGGGGTAAATAGCAATCAGCCCCAGCATTTT.

The CDR3 coding sequence is TGCGCCAGCAGCTTGACCCAGGGGTTGAACACTGAAGCTTTCTTT. Translation gives CASSLTQGLNTEAFF. The genes are TRBV5-1 and TRBJ1-1; TRBD1 might be the D (6 bases). The germline V and J ends were trimmed by 1 base and 0 bases, with 10 bases remaining between them. The CDR3 has 15 residues. Per germline, CDR1 SGHRS and CDR2 YFSETQ.

The chain combines TRBV2 with TRBJ2-7, with 10 bases aligning to TRBD2. Germline assignment: CDR1 SNHLY and CDR2 FYNNEI. This CDR3 spans 14 amino acids. The trim removed 10 bases at V and 1 base at J, leaving 7 bases unmatched. DNA for the CDR3: TGTGCCAACGGGGCTAGCGGGAGTTCCTACGAGCAGTACTTC. It translates to CANGASGSSYEQYF.

The chain joins TRBV28 to TRBJ2-7; 9 nucleotides agree with TRBD1. Germline lookup yields CDR1 MDHEN and CDR2 SYDVKM. The CDR3 has 14 residues. V was clipped by 8 bases and J by 5 bases; unmatched bases: 10. The CDR3 DNA sequence: TGTGCCAGCTGTACCCCGGACAGGGGCCACGAGCAGTACTTC. It translates to CASCTPDRGHEQYF.

The rearrangement uses TRBV7-9 and TRBJ1-2, with D hard to call. This CDR3 comprises 14 residues. CDR1 and CDR2 from the germline V gene are SEHNR and FQNEAQ (reference sequence). V lost 1 base and J 1 base, leaving 7 bases between the germline ends. Here the CDR3 reads CASSLDVVNYGYTF. CDR3 coding DNA: TGTGCCAGCAGCTTAGATGTGGTTAACTATGGCTACACCTTC. The full variable domain, its missing parts supplied by reference TRBV7-9 and TRBJ1-2, is DTGVSQNPRHKITKRGQNVTFRCDPISEHNRLYWYRQTLGQGPEFLTYFQNEAQLEKSRLLSDRFSAERPKGSFSTLEIQRTEQGDSAMYLCASSLDVVNYGYTFGSGTRLTVV.

V usage is TRBV4-1 and J usage is TRBJ2-7, with 11 bases that match TRBD2. With 4 bases clipped from V and 5 bases from J, the junction kept 10 bases outside the gene matches. The germline V gene has CDR1 MGHRA and CDR2 YSYEKL. The CDR3 runs to 16 residues. Written as DNA, the CDR3 is TGCGCCAGCAGCCCCGAAGAACTAGCGGGAGCCCACGAGCAGTACTTC. Its protein is CASSPEELAGAHEQYF.

This clone was seen a few times. The chain is built from TRBV15 and TRBJ1-2; 11 bases are a match to TRBD1. Germline-derived CDR1 and CDR2 are LNHNV and YYDKDF (reference sequence). Germline trimming cut 10 bases from V and 8 bases from J; bases unmatched to any gene: 12. CDR3 length: 14 amino acids. CDR3 DNA: TGTGCCATCCAACCCGGACAGGGGGCAGGGGGCTACACCTTC. Its protein product is CAIQPGQGAGGYTF.

V is TRBV6-1 and J is TRBJ2-4, with a tentative D call TRBD2 (6 bases). In germline, CDR1 is MNHNS, CDR2 SASEGT. The CDR3 sequence is 16 residues long. Trimming pared 0 bases from V and 7 bases from J, leaving 16 bases between. The CDR3 DNA reads TGTGCCAGCAGTGAAGCGGGAGGAAGCAGCCGGAACATTCAGTACTTC. The encoded protein is CASSEAGGSSRNIQYF.

J is TRBJ2-3 and V is TRBV19, with 12 bases aligning to TRBD1. Germline lookup yields CDR1 LNHDA and CDR2 SQIVND (reference sequence). The CDR3 spans 16 residues. Unmatched junction bases numbered 11, after V lost 7 bases and J lost 6 bases. CDR3 in amino acids: CASNSRGTGGRDTQYF. For the CDR3, the DNA is TGTGCCAGTAACTCCCGCGGGACAGGGGGCCGCGATACGCAGTATTTT.

This sequence joins TRBV6-5 and TRBJ2-7; possibly TRBD1 or TRBD2 for D (5 bases each). This CDR3 comprises 15 residues. In germline, CDR1 is MNHEY, CDR2 SVGAGI. The V and J ends lost 7 bases and 3 bases respectively, with 19 bases between them. CDR3 in amino acids: CASNPGRDGNYEQYF. CDR3 bases: TGTGCCAGCAACCCAGGCCGGGACGGAAACTACGAGCAGTACTTC.

V usage is TRBV5-1 and J usage is TRBJ1-2, with 7 bases that match TRBD1. J was trimmed by 6 bases and V by 0 bases; bases with no gene match: 11. Looked up from germline, CDR1 is SGHRS and CDR2 is YFSETQ. The CDR3 is 16 amino acids. The CDR3, as DNA: TGCGCCAGCAGCTTGGAAATAAATCAGGGGGTTGATGGCTACACCTTC. Its protein is CASSLEINQGVDGYTF. Using reference TRBV5-1 and TRBJ1-2 for the parts outside the CDR3, the full variable domain is KAGVTQTPRYLIKTRGQQVTLSCSPISGHRSVSWYQQTPGQGLQFLFEYFSETQRNKGNFPGRFSGRQFSNSRSEMNVSTLELGDSALYLCASSLEINQGVDGYTFGSGTRLTVV.